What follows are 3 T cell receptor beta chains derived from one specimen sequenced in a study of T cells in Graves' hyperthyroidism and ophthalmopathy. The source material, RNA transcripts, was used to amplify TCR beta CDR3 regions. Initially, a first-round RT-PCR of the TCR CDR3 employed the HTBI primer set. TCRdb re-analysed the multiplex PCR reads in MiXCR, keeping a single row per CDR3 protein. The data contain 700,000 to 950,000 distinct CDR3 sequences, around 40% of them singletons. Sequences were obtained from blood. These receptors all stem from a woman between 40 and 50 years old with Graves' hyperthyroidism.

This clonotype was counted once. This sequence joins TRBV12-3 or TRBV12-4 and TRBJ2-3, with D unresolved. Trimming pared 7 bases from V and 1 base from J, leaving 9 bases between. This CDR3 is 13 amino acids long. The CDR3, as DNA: TGTGCCAGCACCCAACGGGGCACAGATACGCAGTATTTT. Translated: CASTQRGTDTQYF.

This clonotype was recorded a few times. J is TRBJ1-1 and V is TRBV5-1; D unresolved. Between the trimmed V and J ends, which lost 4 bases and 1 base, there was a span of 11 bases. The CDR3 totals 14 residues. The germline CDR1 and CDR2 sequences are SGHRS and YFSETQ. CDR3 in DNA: TGCGCCAGCAGCGTAGGATTTGAGAACACTGAAGCTTTCTTT. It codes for CASSVGFENTEAFF.

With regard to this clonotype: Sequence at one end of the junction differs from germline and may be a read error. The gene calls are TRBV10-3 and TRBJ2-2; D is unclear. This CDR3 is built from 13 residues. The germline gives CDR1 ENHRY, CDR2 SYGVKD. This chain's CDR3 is CASSFGTAGQLFF. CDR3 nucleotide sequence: TGTGCCAGCAGTTTCGGTACGGCTGGGCAGCTGTTTTTT.